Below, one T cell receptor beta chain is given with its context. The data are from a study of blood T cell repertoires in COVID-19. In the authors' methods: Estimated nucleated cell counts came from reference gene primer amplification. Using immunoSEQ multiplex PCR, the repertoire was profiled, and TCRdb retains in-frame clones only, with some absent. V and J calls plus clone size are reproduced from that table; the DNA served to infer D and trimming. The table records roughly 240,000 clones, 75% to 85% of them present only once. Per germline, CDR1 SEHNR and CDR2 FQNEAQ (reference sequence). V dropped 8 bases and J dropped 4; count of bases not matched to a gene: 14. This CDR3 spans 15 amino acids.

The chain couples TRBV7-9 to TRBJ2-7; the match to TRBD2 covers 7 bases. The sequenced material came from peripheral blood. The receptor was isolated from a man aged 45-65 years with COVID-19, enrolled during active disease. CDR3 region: CASSDIRTSSYEQYF. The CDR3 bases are TGTGCCAGCTCGGATATTAGGACTAGTTCTTACGAGCAGTACTTC.